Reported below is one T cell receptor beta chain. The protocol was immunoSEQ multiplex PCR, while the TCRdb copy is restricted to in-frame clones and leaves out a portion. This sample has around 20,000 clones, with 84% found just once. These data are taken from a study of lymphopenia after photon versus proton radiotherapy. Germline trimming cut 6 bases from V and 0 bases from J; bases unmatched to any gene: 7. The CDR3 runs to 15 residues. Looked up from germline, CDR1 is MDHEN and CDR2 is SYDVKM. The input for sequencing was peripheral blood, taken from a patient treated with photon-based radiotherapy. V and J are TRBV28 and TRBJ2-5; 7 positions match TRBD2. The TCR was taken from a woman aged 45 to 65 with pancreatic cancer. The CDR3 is CASSGWGGNQETQYF. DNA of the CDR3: TGTGCCAGCAGCGGATGGGGAGGGAACCAAGAGACCCAGTACTTC. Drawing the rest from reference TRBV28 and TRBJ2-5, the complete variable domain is DVKVTQSSRYLVKRTGEKVFLECVQDMDHENMFWYRQDPGLGLRLIYFSYDVKMKEKGDIPEGYSVSREKKERFSLILESASTNQTSMYLCASSGWGGNQETQYFGPGTRLLVL.